This TCR beta chain was recovered during a study of blood T cell repertoires in COVID-19. In the original processing: The assay estimated nucleated cells by amplifying reference gene primers. TCRdb's table, derived via immunoSEQ multiplex PCR, lists solely in-frame clones and lacks some. For V, J and clone size, that table is used; D and trimming come from the DNA. The sample contains around 140,000 clones, less than 90% of which appear only once. The CDR3 covers 14 residues. Germline CDR1 and CDR2: SNHLY and FYNNEI. The ends were cut back, 4 bases at V and 6 bases at J, with 15 bases in the middle. Sequenced input: peripheral blood. The gene calls are TRBV2 and TRBJ1-1; no definite D call. The clonotype was recovered from a man aged 60 to 75 with acute or convalescent COVID-19. This CDR3 reads CASSGFVIAAEAFF. The DNA of the CDR3 is TGTGCCAGCAGTGGGTTCGTTATAGCCGCTGAAGCTTTCTTT.